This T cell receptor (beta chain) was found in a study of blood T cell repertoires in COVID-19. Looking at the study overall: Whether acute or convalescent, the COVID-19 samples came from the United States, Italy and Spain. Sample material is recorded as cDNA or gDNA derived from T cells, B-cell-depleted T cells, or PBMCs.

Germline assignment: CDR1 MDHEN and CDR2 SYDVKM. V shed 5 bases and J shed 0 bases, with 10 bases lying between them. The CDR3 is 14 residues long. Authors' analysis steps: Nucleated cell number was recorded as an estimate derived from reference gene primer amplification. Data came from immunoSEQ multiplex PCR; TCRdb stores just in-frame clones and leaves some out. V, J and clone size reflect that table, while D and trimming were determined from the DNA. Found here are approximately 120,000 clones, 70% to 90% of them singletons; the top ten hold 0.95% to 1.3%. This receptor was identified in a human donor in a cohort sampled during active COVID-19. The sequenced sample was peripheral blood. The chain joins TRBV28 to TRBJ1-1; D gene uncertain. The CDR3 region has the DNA TGTGCCAGCAGTCCTCTAGATATGAACACTGAAGCTTTCTTT. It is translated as CASSPLDMNTEAFF.